Presented here are 14 T cell receptor beta chains from one specimen sequenced in a study of CD8+CD57+ T cells in acquired aplastic anemia. Investigators profiled TCR beta VDJ and CDR3 from genomic DNA template. TCRdb used MiXCR to reprocess the reads, holding one entry per CDR3 protein. The sample has around 250,000 distinct CDR3 sequences; 55% to 60% are singletons. Sequenced material: sorted CD4+, CD8+, or CD8+CD57+ T cells (not recorded which) from PBMCs. The receptor source for this set is a human donor with severe aplastic anemia or a healthy control (not recorded which).

This clonotype was counted many times. This chain connects TRBV7-9 to TRBJ1-5, with D unclear. This CDR3 has 13 residues. The V gene's germline CDR1 is SEHNR and CDR2 FQNEAQ (reference sequence). Between the trimmed V and J ends, which lost 1 base and 4 bases, there was a span of 5 bases. The CDR3 reads CASSLEMNQPQHF. CDR3 bases: TGTGCCAGCAGCTTAGAAATGAATCAGCCCCAGCATTTT.

This chain connects TRBV14 to TRBJ1-2, with 10 bases matching TRBD1. The CDR3 sequence is 16 residues long. Trimming removed 0 bases from V and 6 bases from J; junction bases left unmatched: 7. In germline, CDR1 is SGHDN, CDR2 FVKESK. The CDR3 here is CASSQDRDRGTHGYTF. The CDR3 DNA sequence: TGTGCCAGCAGCCAAGATCGGGACAGGGGAACGCATGGCTACACCTTC.

The chain employs TRBV10-3 and TRBJ2-7; no reliable D call. Trimming left V 6 bases short and J 0 bases short, with 6 bases between. The CDR3 spans 12 residues. The germline CDR1 and CDR2 sequences are ENHRY and SYGVKD. CDR3: CAISGSSYEQYF. The CDR3 DNA is TGTGCCATCAGCGGAAGCTCCTACGAGCAGTACTTC.

The CDR3 here is CSAVQLSGTHSTGELFF. CDR3 nucleotide sequence: TGCAGTGCCGTACAACTCTCCGGGACTCATTCCACCGGGGAGCTGTTTTTT. The chain couples TRBV20-1 to TRBJ2-2; D perhaps matches TRBD2 (6 bases). V lost 6 bases and J 4 bases, leaving 24 bases between the germline ends. CDR3 length: 17 residues. The germline V gene has CDR1 DFQATT and CDR2 SNEGSKA (reference sequence).

This clonotype was counted only a few times. The chain uses TRBV20-1 and TRBJ2-7, with D possibly being TRBD1 or TRBD2 (6 bases each). With 2 bases removed from V and 7 bases from J, the gap between germline ends came to 12 bases. Germline CDR1 DFQATT, CDR2 SNEGSKA (reference sequence). CDR3 length: 12 amino acids. The CDR3 DNA reads as TGCAGTGCTAGACAAGGGGGAGGTGAGCAGTACTTC. Protein sequence: CSARQGGGEQYF.

CDR3 amino acids: CASSLVGGVAGNTIYF. CDR3 bases: TGCGCCAGCAGCTTGGTCGGGGGAGTTGCGGGAAACACCATATATTTT. This chain uses TRBV5-1 with TRBJ1-3, with D perhaps TRBD1 (5 bases). CDR3 length: 16 residues. The germline CDR1 and CDR2 sequences are SGHRS and YFSETQ. V gave up 0 bases and J gave up 4 bases, with 14 bases separating them.

The chain carries TRBV5-1 and TRBJ2-5; D uncertain. The better agreement between TRBJ2-7 and the DNA end casts doubt on the J call. Germline CDR1 and CDR2: SGHRS and YFSETQ. This CDR3 contains 12 residues. The CDR3 sequence: CASSLGADEQYF. Here the CDR3 DNA reads TGCGCCAGCAGCTTGGGTGCCGACGAGCAGTACTTC.

The CDR3 DNA reads TGTGCCAGCAGCTTAGTCGCCAGTTATGGCTACACCTTC. It translates to CASSLVASYGYTF. The chain carries TRBV9 and TRBJ1-2, with D unclear. This CDR3 comprises 13 residues. CDR1 and CDR2 from the germline V gene are SGDLS and YYNGEE. Trimming stripped 4 bases from V and 5 bases from J, with 12 bases between.

At least ten counts were recorded for this clonotype. V gene TRBV12-3 or TRBV12-4 combines with J gene TRBJ1-2; 9 nucleotides align to TRBD1. V lost 6 bases and J lost 2; bases outside the gene matches: 7. The CDR3 is made up of 15 amino acids. CDR3 region: CASRITGQGNYGYTF. The CDR3 DNA reads as TGTGCCAGCAGGATCACTGGACAGGGGAACTATGGCTACACCTTC.

This clonotype showed up many times. This chain joins TRBV24-1 and TRBJ1-2, with 12 nucleotides matching TRBD1. J gave up 6 bases and V 6 bases, and 13 bases lay outside the gene matches. The CDR3 loop spans 17 amino acids. Germline V gene lookup returns CDR1 KGHDR and CDR2 SFDVKD. CDR3 region: CATSSGTGGLLYDGYTF. CDR3 bases: TGTGCCACCAGTTCGGGGACAGGGGGCTTACTATATGATGGCTACACCTTC.

Note on this clonotype: The junction and the germline gene differ at one end; a read error may be behind it. The chain is built from TRBV20-1 and TRBJ2-2; 12 bases are shared with TRBD1. The CDR3 has 16 amino acids. Germline CDR1 reads DFQATT; CDR2 reads SNEGSKA (reference sequence). CDR3: CSAHRDRGPNIGELLF. The CDR3 DNA sequence: TGCAGTGCCCACCGGGACAGGGGGCCGAACATCGGGGAGCTGCTTTTT.

In this sample, this clonotype turned up once. The chain is built from TRBV20-1 and TRBJ2-1; the match to TRBD2 covers 10 bases. The CDR3 is 14 amino acids. After removal of 6 bases from V and 2 bases from J, the junction contained 4 bases not matched to a gene. Germline V CDR1 and CDR2: DFQATT, SNEGSKA (reference sequence). In DNA form, the CDR3 reads TGCAGTGCCTCGGGACTAGCGACCTACAATGAGCAGTTCTTC. This encodes CSASGLATYNEQFF.

In this sample, this clonotype turned up many times. V gene TRBV5-1 combines with J gene TRBJ2-5, with a weak D call TRBD2 (9 bases). The germline V and J ends were trimmed by 4 bases and 5 bases, with 18 bases remaining between them. The CDR3 is made up of 15 amino acids. Germline-derived CDR1 and CDR2 are SGHRS and YFSETQ. The CDR3 is CASSPGGGGAETQYF. CDR3 nucleotides: TGCGCCAGCAGCCCAGGGGGCGGGGGGGCCGAGACCCAGTACTTC.

This chain uses TRBV7-8 with TRBJ2-1; no clear D gene. CDR3 length: 13 residues. With 1 base removed from V and 14 bases from J, the gap between germline ends came to 15 bases. CDR1 and CDR2 from the germline V gene are SGHVS and FQNEAQ. The DNA of the CDR3 is TGTGCCAGCAGCTTAGGAAGTGGCGGCACAGAGTTCTTC. Encoded protein: CASSLGSGGTEFF.